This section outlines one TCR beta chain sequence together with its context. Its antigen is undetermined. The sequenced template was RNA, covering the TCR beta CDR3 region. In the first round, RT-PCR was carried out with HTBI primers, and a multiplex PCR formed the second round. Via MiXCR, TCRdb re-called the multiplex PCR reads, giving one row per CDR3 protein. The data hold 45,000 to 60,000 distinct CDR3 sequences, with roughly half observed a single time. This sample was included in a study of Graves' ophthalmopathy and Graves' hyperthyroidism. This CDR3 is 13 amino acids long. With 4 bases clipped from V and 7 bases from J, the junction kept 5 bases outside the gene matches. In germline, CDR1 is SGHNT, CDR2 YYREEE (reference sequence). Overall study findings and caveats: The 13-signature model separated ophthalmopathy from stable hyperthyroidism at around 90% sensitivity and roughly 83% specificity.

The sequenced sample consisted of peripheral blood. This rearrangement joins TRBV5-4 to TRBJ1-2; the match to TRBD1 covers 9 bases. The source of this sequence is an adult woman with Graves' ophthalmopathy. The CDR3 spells CASSPGTGSGYTF. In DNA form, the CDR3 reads TGTGCCAGCAGCCCCGGGACAGGGAGTGGCTACACCTTC.